The clone carrying this T cell receptor (beta chain) showed up just a few times. Using a J-beta primer mix together with a sample-barcoded 5' primer, a second PCR was run for roughly 7 to 12 cycles. MiXCR, run by TCRdb on the 5' RACE reads, gives a single entry per CDR3 protein. Among 750,000 to 950,000 distinct CDR3 sequences listed, roughly 26% were seen once. This sample is part of a study of blood T cells in healthy people across ages. Trimming stripped 5 bases from V and 1 base from J, with 12 bases between. This CDR3 spans 15 amino acids. Per sample, extraction of total RNA gave at least 5.5 micrograms in every case. Separately, the same data were catalogued under a study of T cells of mothers and their children. From that second work: Sequencing got over 10 million TCR beta CDR3 reads from each mother and some 3 million from each child.

The receptor was isolated from a boy between 10 and 17 years old in good health. Sequenced: blood. The chain uses TRBV12-3 or TRBV12-4 and TRBJ2-1, with D perhaps matching TRBD1 (5 bases). The CDR3: CASSPRQLSYNEQFF. CDR3 nucleotides: TGTGCCAGCAGTCCGAGACAGCTTTCCTACAATGAGCAGTTCTTC.